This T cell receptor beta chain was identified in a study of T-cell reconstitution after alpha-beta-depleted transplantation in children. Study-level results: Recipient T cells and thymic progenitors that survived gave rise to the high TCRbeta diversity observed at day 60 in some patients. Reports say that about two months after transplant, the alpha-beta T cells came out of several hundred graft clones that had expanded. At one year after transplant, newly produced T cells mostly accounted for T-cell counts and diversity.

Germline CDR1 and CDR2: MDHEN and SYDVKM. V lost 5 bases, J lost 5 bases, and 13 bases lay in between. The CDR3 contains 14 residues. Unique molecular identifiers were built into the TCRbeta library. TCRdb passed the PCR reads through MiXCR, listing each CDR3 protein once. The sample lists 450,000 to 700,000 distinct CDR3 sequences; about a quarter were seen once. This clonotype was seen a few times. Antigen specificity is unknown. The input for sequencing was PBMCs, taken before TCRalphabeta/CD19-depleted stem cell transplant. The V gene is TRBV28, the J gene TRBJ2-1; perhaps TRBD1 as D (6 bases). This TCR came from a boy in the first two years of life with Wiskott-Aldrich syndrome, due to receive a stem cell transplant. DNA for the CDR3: TGTGCCAGCAGTATCCAGACAGGACACAATGAGCAGTTCTTC. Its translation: CASSIQTGHNEQFF.